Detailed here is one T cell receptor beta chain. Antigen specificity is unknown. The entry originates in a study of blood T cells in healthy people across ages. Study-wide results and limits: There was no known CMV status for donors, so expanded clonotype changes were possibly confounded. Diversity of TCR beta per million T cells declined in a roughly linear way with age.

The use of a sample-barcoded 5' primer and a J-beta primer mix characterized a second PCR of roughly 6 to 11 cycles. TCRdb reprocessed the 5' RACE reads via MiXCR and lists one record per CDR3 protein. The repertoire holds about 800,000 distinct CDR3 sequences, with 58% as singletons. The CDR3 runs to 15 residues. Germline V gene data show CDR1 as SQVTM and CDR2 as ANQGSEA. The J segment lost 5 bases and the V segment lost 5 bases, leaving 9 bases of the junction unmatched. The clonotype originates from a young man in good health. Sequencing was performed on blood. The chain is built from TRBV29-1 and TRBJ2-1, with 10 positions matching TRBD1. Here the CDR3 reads CSVIGTGERNNEQFF. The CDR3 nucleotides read TGCAGCGTTATTGGGACAGGGGAAAGGAACAATGAGCAGTTCTTC.